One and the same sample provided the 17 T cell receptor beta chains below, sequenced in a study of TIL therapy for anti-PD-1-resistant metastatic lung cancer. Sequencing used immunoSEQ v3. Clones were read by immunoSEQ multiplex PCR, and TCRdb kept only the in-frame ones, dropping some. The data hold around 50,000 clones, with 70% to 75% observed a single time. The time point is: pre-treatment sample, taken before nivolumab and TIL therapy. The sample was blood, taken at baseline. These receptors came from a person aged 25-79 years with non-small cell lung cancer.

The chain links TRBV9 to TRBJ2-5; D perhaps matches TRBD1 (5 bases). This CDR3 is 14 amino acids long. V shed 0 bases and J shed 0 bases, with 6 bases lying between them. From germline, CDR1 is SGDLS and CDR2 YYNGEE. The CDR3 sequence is CASSVGGNQETQYF. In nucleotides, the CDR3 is TGTGCCAGCAGCGTAGGGGGCAACCAAGAGACCCAGTACTTC.

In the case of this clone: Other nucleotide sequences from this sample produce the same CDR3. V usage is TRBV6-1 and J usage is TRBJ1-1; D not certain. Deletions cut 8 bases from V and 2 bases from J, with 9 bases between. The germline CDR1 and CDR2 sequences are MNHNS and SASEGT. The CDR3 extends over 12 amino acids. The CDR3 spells CASSRGNTEAFF. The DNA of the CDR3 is TGTGCCAGCTCACGGGGAAACACTGAAGCTTTCTTT.

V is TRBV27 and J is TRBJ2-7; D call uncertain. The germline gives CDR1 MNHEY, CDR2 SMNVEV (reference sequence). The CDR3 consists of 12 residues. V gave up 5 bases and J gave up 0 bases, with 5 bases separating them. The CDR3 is CASSAPSYEQYF. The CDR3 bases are TGTGCCAGCAGTGCCCCCTCCTACGAGCAGTACTTC.

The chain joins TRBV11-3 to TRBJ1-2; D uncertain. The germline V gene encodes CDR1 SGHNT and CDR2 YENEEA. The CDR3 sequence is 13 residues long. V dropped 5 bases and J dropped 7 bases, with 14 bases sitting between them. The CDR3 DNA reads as TGTGCCAGCAGCCCCCAAGTCTCGAGTGGCTACACCTTC. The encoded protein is CASSPQVSSGYTF.

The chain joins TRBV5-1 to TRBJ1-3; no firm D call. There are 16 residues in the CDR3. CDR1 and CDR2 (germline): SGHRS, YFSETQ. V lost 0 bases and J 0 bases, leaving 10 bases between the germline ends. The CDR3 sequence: CASSLGRTFSGNTIYF. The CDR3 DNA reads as TGCGCCAGCAGCTTGGGGCGGACCTTCTCTGGAAACACCATATATTTT.

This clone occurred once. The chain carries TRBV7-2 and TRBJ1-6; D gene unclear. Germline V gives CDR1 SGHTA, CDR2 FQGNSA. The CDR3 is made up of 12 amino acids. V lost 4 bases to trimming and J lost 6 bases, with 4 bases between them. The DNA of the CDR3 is TGTGCCAGCAGCTACAGTAATTCACCCCTCCACTTT. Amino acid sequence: CASSYSNSPLHF.

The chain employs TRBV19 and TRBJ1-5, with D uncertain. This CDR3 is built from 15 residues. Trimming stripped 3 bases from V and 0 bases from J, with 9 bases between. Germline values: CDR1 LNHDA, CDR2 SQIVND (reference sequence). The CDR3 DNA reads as TGTGCCAGTAGTATCTCACAGCATAGCAATCAGCCCCAGCATTTT. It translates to CASSISQHSNQPQHF.

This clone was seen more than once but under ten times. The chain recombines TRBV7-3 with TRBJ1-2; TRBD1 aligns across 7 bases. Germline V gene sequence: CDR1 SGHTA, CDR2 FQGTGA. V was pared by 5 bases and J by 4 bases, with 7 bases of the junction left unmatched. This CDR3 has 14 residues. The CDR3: CASSRDRDVYGYTF. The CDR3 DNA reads TGTGCCAGCAGCCGAGACAGGGATGTCTATGGCTACACCTTC.

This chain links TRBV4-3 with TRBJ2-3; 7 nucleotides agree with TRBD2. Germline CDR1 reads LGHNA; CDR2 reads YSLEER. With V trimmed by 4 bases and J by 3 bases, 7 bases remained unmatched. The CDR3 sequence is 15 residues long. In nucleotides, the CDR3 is TGCGCCAGCAGCCCTGGTGGGGGGGGTACAGATACGCAGTATTTT. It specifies CASSPGGGGTDTQYF.

The CDR3 loop is CATTQTVYYEQYF. CDR3 DNA: TGTGCCACTACTCAGACAGTTTACTACGAGCAGTACTTC. The J gene is TRBJ2-7, the V gene TRBV28; a weak D match, TRBD1 (5 bases). The CDR3 sequence is 13 residues long. V lost 10 bases and J 3 bases, leaving 16 bases between the germline ends. Germline V gene sequence: CDR1 MDHEN, CDR2 SYDVKM.

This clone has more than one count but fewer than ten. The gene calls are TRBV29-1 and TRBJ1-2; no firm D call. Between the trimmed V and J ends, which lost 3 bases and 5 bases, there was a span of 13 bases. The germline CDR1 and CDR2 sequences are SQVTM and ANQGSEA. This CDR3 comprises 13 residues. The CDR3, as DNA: TGCAGCGTTGATGATACGGATTATTATGGCTACACCTTC. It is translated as CSVDDTDYYGYTF.

This CDR3 reads CASSEPQGGGGSDEQFF. For the CDR3, the DNA is TGTGCCAGCAGTGAACCGCAAGGGGGCGGTGGCTCGGATGAGCAGTTCTTC. V and J are TRBV2 and TRBJ2-1; TRBD1 aligns across 7 bases. CDR1 and CDR2 (germline): SNHLY, FYNNEI. This CDR3 region has 17 residues. V lost 2 bases, J lost 8 bases, and 15 bases stayed unmatched.

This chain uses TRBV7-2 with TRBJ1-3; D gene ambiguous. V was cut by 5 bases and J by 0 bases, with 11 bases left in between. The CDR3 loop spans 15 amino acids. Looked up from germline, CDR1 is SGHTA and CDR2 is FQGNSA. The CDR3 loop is CASSHPTASGNTIYF. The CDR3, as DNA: TGTGCCAGCAGCCACCCCACGGCCTCTGGAAACACCATATATTTT.

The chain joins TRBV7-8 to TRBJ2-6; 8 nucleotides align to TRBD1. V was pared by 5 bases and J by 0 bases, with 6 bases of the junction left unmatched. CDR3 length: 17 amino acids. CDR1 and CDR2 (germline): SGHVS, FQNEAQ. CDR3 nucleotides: TGTGCCAGCAGCCCCGGACAGGGTGACTCTGGGGCCAACGTCCTGACTTTC. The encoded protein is CASSPGQGDSGANVLTF.

The CDR3 loop is CASSLRGQGNQETQYF. CDR3 nucleotide sequence: TGTGCCAGCAGCTTAAGGGGGCAGGGGAACCAAGAGACCCAGTACTTC. The rearrangement uses TRBV7-9 and TRBJ2-5; 7 bases fit TRBD1. V shed 2 bases, J shed 0 bases, and the junction held 6 bases outside the gene matches. This CDR3 spans 16 amino acids. The V gene's germline CDR1 is SEHNR and CDR2 FQNEAQ (reference sequence).

The CDR3 DNA sequence: TGCGCCAGCAGCCGACCCCTCACTAGCGGGAGCCATGAGCAGTTCTTC. Translating it yields CASSRPLTSGSHEQFF. The genes are TRBV4-1 and TRBJ2-1; the match to TRBD2 covers 11 bases. CDR1 and CDR2 (germline): MGHRA, YSYEKL. The CDR3 is 16 residues long. V gave up 4 bases and J gave up 8 bases; unmatched junction bases: 10.

The CDR3 loop reads CASSLDRAYEQYF. For the CDR3, the DNA is TGTGCCAGCAGTCTCGACAGGGCCTACGAGCAGTACTTC. The rearrangement links TRBV5-6 to TRBJ2-7; 7 bases fit TRBD1. Germline V gene data show CDR1 as SGHDT and CDR2 as YYEEEE. The CDR3 covers 13 residues. V dropped 5 bases and J dropped 2; count of bases not matched to a gene: 4.